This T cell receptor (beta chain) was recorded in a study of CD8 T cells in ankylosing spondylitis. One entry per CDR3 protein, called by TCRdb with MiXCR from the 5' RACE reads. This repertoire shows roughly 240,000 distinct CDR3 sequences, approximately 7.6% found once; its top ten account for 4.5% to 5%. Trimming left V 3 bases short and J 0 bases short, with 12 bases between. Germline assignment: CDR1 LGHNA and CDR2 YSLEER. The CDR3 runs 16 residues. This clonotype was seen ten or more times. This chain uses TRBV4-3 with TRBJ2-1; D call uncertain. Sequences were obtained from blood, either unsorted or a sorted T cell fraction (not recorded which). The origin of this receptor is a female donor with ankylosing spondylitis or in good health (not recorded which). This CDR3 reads CASSQVLSSSYNEQFF. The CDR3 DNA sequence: TGCGCCAGCAGCCAGGTTCTGAGCAGCTCCTACAATGAGCAGTTCTTC.